The 22 T cell receptor beta chains below were found in one sample sequenced in a study of shared clonotypes between healthy human individuals. The method was immunoSEQ multiplex PCR; TCRdb's version includes in-frame clones alone and lacks a portion of them. The profile shows about 100,000 clones, just over 65% of them singletons. The sample comprised memory CD8+ T cells sorted from blood. Subset in this sample: CD45RO+ cells pooled with CCR7-negative TemRA cells. Receptors originate from a woman between 25 and 40 years old in good health.

At least ten counts were recorded for this clone. The V gene is TRBV7-7, the J gene TRBJ2-1; 7 nucleotides match TRBD2. J was trimmed by 7 bases and V by 5 bases; bases with no gene match: 11. The CDR3 runs to 15 residues. Per the germline V gene, CDR1 is SSHAT and CDR2 is FNYEAQ (reference sequence). The CDR3 DNA follows: TGTGCCAGCAGCCCCCAAATCGGACTAGTTAATGAGCAGTTCTTC. Translating gives CASSPQIGLVNEQFF.

In its sample, this clone was seen a few times. The V gene is TRBV28, the J gene TRBJ2-7, with 9 bases that match TRBD2. There are 14 residues in the CDR3. Germline V lookup: CDR1 MDHEN, CDR2 SYDVKM. V dropped 6 bases and J dropped 4; count of bases not matched to a gene: 7. The DNA for the CDR3 is TGTGCCAGCAGCCGTAGCGGGAGTGGGTACGAGCAGTACTTC. The encoded protein is CASSRSGSGYEQYF.

The V gene is TRBV5-5, the J gene TRBJ2-7; TRBD1 agrees at 8 bases. The CDR3 contains 14 residues. Germline assignment: CDR1 SGHKS and CDR2 YYEKEE (reference sequence). V shed 4 bases and J 1 base; nucleotides not matched to a gene: 4. CDR3 sequence: CASSPTGVSYEQYF. CDR3 in DNA: TGTGCCAGCAGCCCGACAGGGGTGTCCTACGAGCAGTACTTC.

This clone was seen a few times. The rearrangement uses TRBV11-2 and TRBJ1-2; D remains unclear. The CDR3 loop spans 12 amino acids. V lost 5 bases, J lost 6 bases, and 10 bases lay in between. The germline V gene encodes CDR1 SGHAT and CDR2 FQNNGV. The CDR3 is CASSRGRDGYTF. CDR3 DNA sequence: TGTGCCAGCAGCCGCGGGAGGGATGGCTACACCTTC. The full variable domain, its missing parts supplied by reference TRBV11-2 and TRBJ1-2, is EAGVAQSPRYKIIEKRQSVAFWCNPISGHATLYWYQQILGQGPKLLIQFQNNGVVDDSQLPKDRFSAERLKGVDSTLKIQPAKLEDSAVYLCASSRGRDGYTFGSGTRLTVV.

The chain is built from TRBV5-1 and TRBJ2-2, with D hard to call. This CDR3 has 14 amino acids. Trimming stripped 6 bases from V and 2 bases from J, with 11 bases between. Germline CDR1 and CDR2: SGHRS and YFSETQ. CDR3 loop: CASNDQINTGELFF. CDR3 nucleotides: TGCGCCAGCAATGACCAAATCAACACCGGGGAGCTGTTTTTT.

This sequence joins TRBV5-4 and TRBJ2-7; 14 bases are a match to TRBD2. The CDR3 runs to 16 residues. Germline V gene sequence: CDR1 SGHNT, CDR2 YYREEE (reference sequence). J lost 2 bases, V lost 4 bases, and 5 bases had no gene match. The CDR3, as DNA: TGTGCCAGCAGCGGAGGACTAGCGGGAGGTCCCTACGAGCAGTACTTC. Translating it yields CASSGGLAGGPYEQYF. Full variable domain (remainder filled in from reference TRBV5-4 and TRBJ2-7): ETGVTQSPTHLIKTRGQQVTLRCSSQSGHNTVSWYQQALGQGPQFIFQYYREEENGRGNFPPRFSGLQFPNYSSELNVNALELDDSALYLCASSGGLAGGPYEQYFGPGTRLTVT.

This clone was recorded a few times. CDR3 loop: CASSFGGSQETQYF. The CDR3, as DNA: TGTGCCAGCAGCTTCGGGGGTTCCCAAGAGACCCAGTACTTC. The chain joins TRBV7-2 to TRBJ2-5, with D perhaps TRBD2 (6 bases). Germline V gene lookup returns CDR1 SGHTA and CDR2 FQGNSA. CDR3 length equals 14 residues. V lost 3 bases and J 1 base, leaving 9 bases between the germline ends.

CDR3 coding DNA: TGTGCCAGCAGCCGGAGGACAGGGGTAGAAAAACTGTTTTTT. This codes for CASSRRTGVEKLFF. This chain joins TRBV27 and TRBJ1-4; 9 nucleotides align to TRBD1. V gave up 6 bases and J gave up 8 bases; unmatched junction bases: 7. The length of the CDR3 is 14 residues. Germline CDR1 is MNHEY and CDR2 is SMNVEV (reference sequence). Together with reference TRBV27 and TRBJ1-4, the CDR3 gives the full variable domain: EAQVTQNPRYLITVTGKKLTVTCSQNMNHEYMSWYRQDPGLGLRQIYYSMNVEVTDKGDVPEGYKVSRKEKRNFPLILESPSPNQTSLYFCASSRRTGVEKLFFGSGTQLSVL.

The chain couples TRBV18 to TRBJ2-5; D ambiguous. Germline loops: CDR1 KGHSH, CDR2 LQKENI. Deletions cut 4 bases from V and 5 bases from J, with 5 bases between. The CDR3 sequence is 11 residues long. The CDR3 reads CASSQAETQYF. DNA for the CDR3: TGTGCCAGCTCACAAGCTGAGACCCAGTACTTC.

The sample holds one count of this clone. The CDR3 coding sequence is TGCAGCGGGGAGCGGGAGGGCCCCGGGGCTTACTTGTTCTTC. It encodes CSGEREGPGAYLFF. The chain carries TRBV29-1 and TRBJ2-1; TRBD2 matches 10 bases. With 7 bases clipped from V and 15 bases from J, the junction kept 18 bases outside the gene matches. Germline loops: CDR1 SQVTM, CDR2 ANQGSEA. The CDR3 totals 14 residues.

This clone was picked up a small number of times. The chain uses TRBV28 and TRBJ2-3; D unresolved. The CDR3 is 13 amino acids. Looked up from germline, CDR1 is MDHEN and CDR2 is SYDVKM. V gave up 1 base and J gave up 3 bases, with 5 bases separating them. The CDR3 protein is CASSLFPTDTQYF. In DNA, the CDR3 is TGTGCCAGCAGTTTATTCCCGACAGATACGCAGTATTTT. Together with reference TRBV28 and TRBJ2-3, the CDR3 gives the full variable domain: DVKVTQSSRYLVKRTGEKVFLECVQDMDHENMFWYRQDPGLGLRLIYFSYDVKMKEKGDIPEGYSVSREKKERFSLILESASTNQTSMYLCASSLFPTDTQYFGPGTRLTVL.

V gene TRBV6-5 combines with J gene TRBJ2-1; 10 positions match TRBD2. The V segment lost 5 bases and the J segment 15 bases; nucleotides outside the gene matches: 13. The CDR3 is 14 amino acids. Germline CDR1 MNHEY, CDR2 SVGAGI. This CDR3 reads CASSNRILAGVLFF. DNA of the CDR3: TGTGCCAGCAGTAACAGAATCCTAGCGGGAGTGCTGTTCTTC.

This chain links TRBV2 with TRBJ2-7; D may be TRBD2 (6 bases). The germline CDR1 and CDR2 sequences are SNHLY and FYNNEI. This CDR3 has 12 residues. Trimming removed 11 bases from V and 9 bases from J, with 20 bases in between. The CDR3 DNA reads as TGTGCCTGGGGAGGCTACCTACTCCGGCAGTACTTC. Its protein product is CAWGGYLLRQYF.

This clone was seen a handful of times. The genes are TRBV15 and TRBJ1-1; D unresolved. Germline V gene data show CDR1 as LNHNV and CDR2 as YYDKDF (reference sequence). The CDR3 has 12 residues. V lost 2 bases and J 0 bases, leaving 1 base between the germline ends. CDR3 in DNA: TGTGCCACCAGCAGACTGAACACTGAAGCTTTCTTT. Translated, it gives CATSRLNTEAFF.

The V call is TRBV30, the J call TRBJ2-2; 11 nucleotides match TRBD1. Germline CDR1 and CDR2: GTSNPN and SVGIG (reference sequence). This CDR3 region has 13 residues. V lost 5 bases, J lost 4 bases, and 0 bases stayed unmatched. CDR3 in DNA: TGTGCCTGGGGGACAGGGGGCACCGGGGAGCTGTTTTTT. Its protein product is CAWGTGGTGELFF. Full variable domain (outside the CDR3, taken from reference TRBV30 and TRBJ2-2): SQTIHQWPATLVQPVGSPLSLECTVEGTSNPNLYWYRQAAGRGLQLLFYSVGIGQISSEVPQNLSASRPQDRQFILSSKKLLLSDSGFYLCAWGTGGTGELFFGEGSRLTVL.

This clone was seen just once. A read error is the likely source, as a far larger clone sits one nucleotide away. This chain uses TRBV4-1 with TRBJ2-3; 7 positions agree with TRBD2. Germline V lookup: CDR1 MGHRA, CDR2 YSYEKL. The CDR3 has 15 amino acids. Unmatched junction bases numbered 6, after V lost 1 base and J lost 5 bases. The CDR3 nucleotides are TGCGCCAGCAGCCAAGGGGCGGGAGAGGTAGATACGCAGTATTTT. Its protein product is CASSQGAGEVDTQYF.

Here the CDR3 DNA reads TGTGCCAGCAGCTTAGGGGGACTAGCGGGGTTCGACGAGCAGTACTTC. The encoded protein is CASSLGGLAGFDEQYF. The chain links TRBV11-2 to TRBJ2-7, with 13 bases identical to TRBD2. The length of the CDR3 is 16 residues. V lost 1 base to trimming and J lost 5 bases; unmatched junction nucleotides: 5. Per the germline V gene, CDR1 is SGHAT and CDR2 is FQNNGV.

The rearrangement links TRBV18 to TRBJ2-7; tentatively, D is TRBD2 (6 bases). Deletions cut 3 bases from V and 2 bases from J, with 17 bases between. Germline CDR1 and CDR2: KGHSH and LQKENI. The CDR3 spans 16 residues. In nucleotides, the CDR3 is TGTGCCAGCTCACCCCCAGGGACTCCGAGGCCCTACGAGCAGTACTTC. It specifies CASSPPGTPRPYEQYF.

This clone was seen more than once but under ten times. The rearrangement uses TRBV30 and TRBJ1-3, with D hard to call. The CDR3 totals 12 residues. Germline V gives CDR1 GTSNPN, CDR2 SVGIG (reference sequence). V lost 0 bases and J 16 bases, leaving 16 bases between the germline ends. The CDR3 is CAWSVGGPFWYF. The CDR3 bases are TGTGCCTGGAGTGTCGGAGGGCCTTTTTGGTATTTT.

This chain connects TRBV30 to TRBJ2-2; D assignment may be TRBD1 or TRBD2 (7 bases each). V lost 3 bases to trimming and J lost 2 bases, with 19 bases between them. CDR3 size: 17 residues. Germline V CDR1 and CDR2: GTSNPN, SVGIG (reference sequence). Here the CDR3 reads CAWSVKGASGNTGELFF. DNA of the CDR3: TGTGCCTGGAGCGTAAAGGGGGCTAGCGGTAACACCGGGGAGCTGTTTTTT.

V usage is TRBV15 and J usage is TRBJ1-4; D not certain. Germline assignment: CDR1 LNHNV and CDR2 YYDKDF (reference sequence). V was cut by 6 bases and J by 8 bases, with 13 bases left in between. The CDR3 runs 13 residues. This CDR3 is CATRVGMNEKLFF. As DNA, the CDR3 is TGTGCCACCAGAGTGGGTATGAACGAAAAACTGTTTTTT. Full variable domain (rest looked up from reference TRBV15 and TRBJ1-4): DAMVIQNPRYQVTQFGKPVTLSCSQTLNHNVMYWYQQKSSQAPKLLFHYYDKDFNNEADTPDNFQSRRPNTSFCFLDIRSPGLGDTAMYLCATRVGMNEKLFFGSGTQLSVL.

The chain carries TRBV7-9 and TRBJ2-7; TRBD1 agrees at 8 bases. This CDR3 is 11 amino acids long. Germline V CDR1 and CDR2: SEHNR, FQNEAQ (reference sequence). The junction had 3 bases not matched to a gene; V was cut back by 5 bases and J by 9 bases. The CDR3 is CASSPGTGQYF. The DNA for the CDR3 is TGTGCCAGCAGCCCAGGGACAGGGCAGTACTTC.